Described below is a single T cell receptor (beta chain) sequence and its context. Its antigen is not identified. The data derive from a study of long-term antiretroviral therapy in people with HIV. Findings and limits, study-wide: Post-ART, diversity grew, though it stayed under transplant donor control levels.

The CDR3 extends over 11 amino acids. The V gene's germline CDR1 is MNHNY and CDR2 SVGAGI (reference sequence). V gave up 4 bases and J gave up 1 base, with 1 base separating them. Researchers report immunoSEQ v3.0 was run at survey level. Sequencing was performed with immunoSEQ multiplex PCR; in TCRdb, only in-frame clones are kept and a portion is missing. The table shows tens of thousands of clones, with about 76% occurring only once. This TCR was sampled from a man aged 18 to 30 with HIV. This specimen was unsorted PBMCs, taken 1.9 years after starting antiretroviral therapy. The rearrangement links TRBV6-6 to TRBJ1-1; D call uncertain. CDR3 nucleotide sequence: TGTGCCAGCAGTTGGAACACTGAAGCTTTCTTT. Translation: CASSWNTEAFF.